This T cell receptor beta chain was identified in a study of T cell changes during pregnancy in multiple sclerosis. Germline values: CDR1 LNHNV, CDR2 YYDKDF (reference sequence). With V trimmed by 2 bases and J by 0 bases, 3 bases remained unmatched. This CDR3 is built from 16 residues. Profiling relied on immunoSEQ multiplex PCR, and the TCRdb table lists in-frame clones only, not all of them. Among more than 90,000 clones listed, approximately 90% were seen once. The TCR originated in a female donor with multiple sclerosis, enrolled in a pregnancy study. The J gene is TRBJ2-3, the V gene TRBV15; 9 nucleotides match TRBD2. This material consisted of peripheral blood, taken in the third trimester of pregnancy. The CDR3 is CATSRRLAASTDTQYF. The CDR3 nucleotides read TGTGCCACCAGCAGAAGACTAGCGGCGAGCACAGATACGCAGTATTTT. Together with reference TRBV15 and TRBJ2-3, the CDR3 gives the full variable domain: DAMVIQNPRYQVTQFGKPVTLSCSQTLNHNVMYWYQQKSSQAPKLLFHYYDKDFNNEADTPDNFQSRRPNTSFCFLDIRSPGLGDTAMYLCATSRRLAASTDTQYFGPGTRLTVL.